These T cell receptor beta chains were read from a single sample in a study of tumor-infiltrating lymphocytes in localized non-small cell lung cancer. Assay: immunoSEQ multiplex PCR; the TCRdb copy retains only in-frame clones and omits some. This repertoire shows fewer than 20,000 clones, 70% to 75% found once; its top ten account for approximately 4%. The sequenced sample was lung tumor tissue. The source is a human donor with non-small cell lung cancer. CDR3s include the opening cysteine and the closing phenylalanine or tryptophan. Fields, in order: clone size, D gene, V gene, J gene, CDR3 DNA, CDR3 protein. D genes are given only for firm matches. A clone size is listed for some rows: how often the clone was seen (once, few, many), or a class if it is expanded.

>once|-|TRBV21-1|TRBJ1-2
TGTGCCAGCAGCAAAGCTATTCGACAGGGGAACTATGGCTACACCTTC
CASSKAIRQGNYGYTF
>-|TRBD2|TRBV18|TRBJ2-1
TGTGCCAGCTCACCACCCCTCCGTTCTAGCGGTAATGAGCAGTTCTTC
CASSPPLRSSGNEQFF
>-|-|TRBV30|TRBJ2-3
TGTGCCTGGAGTGTAAGCTCAGCAGCAGATACGCAGTATTTT
CAWSVSSAADTQYF
>-|-|TRBV9|TRBJ2-3
TGTGCCAGCAGCGTAGAAGGGGAGTTAGTCACAGATACGCAGTATTTT
CASSVEGELVTDTQYF
>once|-|TRBV5-5|TRBJ1-3
TGTGCCAGCAGCTTGGGGATCTCTGGAAACACCATATATTTT
CASSLGISGNTIYF
>-|-|TRBV27|TRBJ2-2
TGTGCCAGCAGTTTATATGGAGCTGGGGGCACCGGGGAGCTGTTTTTT
CASSLYGAGGTGELFF
>once|-|TRBV5-1|TRBJ1-5
TGCGCCAGCAGCCCTGGGCCCCCTAGCAATCAGCCCCAGCATTTT
CASSPGPPSNQPQHF
>-|-|TRBV30|TRBJ2-5
TGTGCCTACGGACAAGAGACCCAGTACTTC
CAYGQETQYF
>once|-|TRBV18|TRBJ2-3
TGTGCCAGCTCACCAACGGCAGCCGGGGCCGCAGATACGCAGTATTTT
CASSPTAAGAADTQYF
>-|-|TRBV18|TRBJ2-3
TGTGCCAGCTCATACCAGGCGGGCACAGATACGCAGTATTTT
CASSYQAGTDTQYF
>-|-|TRBV19|TRBJ2-7
TGTGCCAGTAGTCCTAGACTGGGAGAGCAGTACTTC
CASSPRLGEQYF
>-|-|TRBV6-1|TRBJ2-7
TGTGCCACCAATATGCAGGGGACGTCTAGAGAGCAGTACTTC
CATNMQGTSREQYF
>-|-|TRBV30|TRBJ2-3
TGTGCCTGGGGAGGGCCTGTAGGTACGCAGTATTTT
CAWGGPVGTQYF
>-|-|TRBV28|TRBJ2-3
TGTGCCAGCGGCTACTTGGTTAGCACAGATACGCAGTATTTT
CASGYLVSTDTQYF
>-|-|TRBV6-1|TRBJ1-5
TGTGCCAGCAGTGAAAGGGCGGCAGGCGTGGGCAATCAGCCCCAGCATTTT
CASSERAAGVGNQPQHF
>once|-|TRBV19|TRBJ2-7
TGTGCCAGTAGGCCGCAAGGGAGCTCCTACGAGCAGTACTTC
CASRPQGSSYEQYF
>-|-|TRBV19|TRBJ2-7
TGTGCCAGTAGTATAGTACCGTCGGGCATCTACGAGCAGTACTTC
CASSIVPSGIYEQYF